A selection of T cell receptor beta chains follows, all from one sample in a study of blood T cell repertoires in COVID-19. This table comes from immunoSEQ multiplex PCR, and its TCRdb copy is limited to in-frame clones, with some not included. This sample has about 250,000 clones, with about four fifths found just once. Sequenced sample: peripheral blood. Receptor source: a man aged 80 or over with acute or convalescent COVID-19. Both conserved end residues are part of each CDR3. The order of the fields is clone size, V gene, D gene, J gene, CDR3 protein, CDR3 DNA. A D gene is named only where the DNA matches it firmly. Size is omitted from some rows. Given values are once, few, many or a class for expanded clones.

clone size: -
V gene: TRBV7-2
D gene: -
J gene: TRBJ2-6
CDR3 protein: CASSLVATSFSGANVLTF
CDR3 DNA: TGTGCCAGCAGCTTAGTAGCCACTTCCTTCTCTGGGGCCAACGTCCTGACTTTC

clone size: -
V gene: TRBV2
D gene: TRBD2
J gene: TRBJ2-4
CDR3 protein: CASSETPPTSSIQYF
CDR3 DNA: TGTGCCAGCAGTGAGACACCCCCGACTAGCTCCATTCAGTACTTC

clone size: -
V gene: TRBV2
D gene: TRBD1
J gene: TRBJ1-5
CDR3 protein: CASSRDRGSNQPQHF
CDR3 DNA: TGTGCCAGCAGCCGGGACAGGGGGAGTAATCAGCCCCAGCATTTT

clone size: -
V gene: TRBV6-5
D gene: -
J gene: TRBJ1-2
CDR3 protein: CATRRGFPDYGYTF
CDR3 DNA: TGTGCCACCCGGCGGGGTTTTCCGGACTATGGCTACACCTTC

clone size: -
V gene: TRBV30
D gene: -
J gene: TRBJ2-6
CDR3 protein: CAWSRVGANVLTF
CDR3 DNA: TGTGCCTGGAGTAGAGTTGGGGCCAACGTCCTGACTTTC

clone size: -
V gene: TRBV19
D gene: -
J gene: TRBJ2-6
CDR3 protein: CASTRDIDSGANVLTF
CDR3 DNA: TGTGCCAGTACCCGGGACATTGATTCTGGGGCCAACGTCCTGACTTTC

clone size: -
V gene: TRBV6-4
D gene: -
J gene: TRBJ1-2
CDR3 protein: CASSDSSRGYGYTF
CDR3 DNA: TGTGCCAGCAGTGACTCGAGCAGGGGCTATGGCTACACCTTC

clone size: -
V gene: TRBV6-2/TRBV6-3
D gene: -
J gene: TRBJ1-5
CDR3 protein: CASSYLAGASNQPQHF
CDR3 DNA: TGTGCCAGCAGTTACTTGGCGGGGGCTAGCAATCAGCCCCAGCATTTT

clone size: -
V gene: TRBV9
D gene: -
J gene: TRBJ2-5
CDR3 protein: CASSLTQGLQETQYF
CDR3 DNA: TGTGCCAGCAGCTTAACCCAGGGACTCCAAGAGACCCAGTACTTC

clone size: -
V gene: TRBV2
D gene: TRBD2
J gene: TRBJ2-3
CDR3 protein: CASSDGAGGPSGTDTQYF
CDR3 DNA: TGTGCCAGCAGTGATGGGGCGGGGGGGCCCTCCGGCACAGATACGCAGTATTTT

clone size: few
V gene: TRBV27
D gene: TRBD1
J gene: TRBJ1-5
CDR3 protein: CASSLSGQGSQPQHF
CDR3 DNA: TGTGCCAGCAGTTTATCAGGACAGGGGTCTCAGCCCCAGCATTTT

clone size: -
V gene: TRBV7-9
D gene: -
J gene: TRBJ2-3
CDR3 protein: CASSFPPGAGALTDTQYF
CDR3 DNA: TGTGCCAGCAGCTTTCCCCCAGGGGCAGGGGCTCTAACAGATACGCAGTATTTT

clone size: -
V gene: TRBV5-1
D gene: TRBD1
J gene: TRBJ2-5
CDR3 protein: CASSFSGTDQETQYF
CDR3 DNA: TGCGCCAGCAGCTTCTCTGGGACAGATCAAGAGACCCAGTACTTC

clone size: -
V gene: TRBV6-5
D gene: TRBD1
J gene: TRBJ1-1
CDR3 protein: CAGKRVQGASRAFF
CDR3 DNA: TGTGCCGGAAAAAGGGTTCAGGGGGCGTCGCGGGCTTTCTTT

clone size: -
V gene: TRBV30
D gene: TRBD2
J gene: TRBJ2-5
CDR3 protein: CAWRTSGGAQETQYF
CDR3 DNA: TGTGCCTGGAGGACTAGCGGGGGGGCGCAAGAGACCCAGTACTTC

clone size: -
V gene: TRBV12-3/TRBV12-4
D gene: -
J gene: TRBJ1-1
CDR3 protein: CASSTNRDTEAFF
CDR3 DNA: TGTGCCAGCAGCACCAACAGGGACACTGAAGCTTTCTTT

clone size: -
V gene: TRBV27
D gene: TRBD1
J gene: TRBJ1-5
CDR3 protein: CASREGQGPRNQPQHF
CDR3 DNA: TGTGCCAGCAGGGAGGGACAGGGGCCTCGCAATCAGCCCCAGCATTTT

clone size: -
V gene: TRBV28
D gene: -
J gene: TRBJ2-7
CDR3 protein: CASSLNTGWSSYEQYF
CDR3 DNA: TGTGCCAGCAGTTTAAATACAGGCTGGAGCTCCTACGAGCAGTACTTC

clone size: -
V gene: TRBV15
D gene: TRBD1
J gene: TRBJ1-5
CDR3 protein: CATSRGDRDHQPQHF
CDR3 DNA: TGTGCCACCAGCAGAGGAGACAGGGACCATCAGCCCCAGCATTTT

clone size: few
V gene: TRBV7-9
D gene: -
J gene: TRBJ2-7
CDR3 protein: CASSSGVGPSPYEQYF
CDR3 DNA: TGTGCCAGCAGCTCGGGGGTGGGACCGTCGCCCTACGAGCAGTACTTC

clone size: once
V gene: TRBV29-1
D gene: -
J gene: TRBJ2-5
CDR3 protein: CSVEDPRLLYQETQYF
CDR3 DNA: TGCAGCGTTGAAGACCCCAGGTTATTGTACCAAGAGACCCAGTACTTC

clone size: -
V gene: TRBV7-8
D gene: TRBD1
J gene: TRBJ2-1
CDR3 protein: CASSLVLSTGVNNEQFF
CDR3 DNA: TGTGCCAGCAGCTTAGTTCTGTCGACAGGGGTAAACAATGAGCAGTTCTTC

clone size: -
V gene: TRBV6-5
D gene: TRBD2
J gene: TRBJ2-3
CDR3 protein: CASSYSGTSADTQYF
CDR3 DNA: TGTGCCAGCAGTTACTCGGGGACTAGCGCAGATACGCAGTATTTT

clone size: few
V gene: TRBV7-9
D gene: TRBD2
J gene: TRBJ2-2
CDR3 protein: CASSGGLAVNTGELFF
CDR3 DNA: TGTGCCAGCAGCGGGGGACTAGCGGTGAACACCGGGGAGCTGTTTTTT

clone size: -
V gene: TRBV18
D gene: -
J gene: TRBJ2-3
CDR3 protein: CASSPPNTDTQYF
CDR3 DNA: TGTGCCAGCTCACCACCCAACACAGATACGCAGTATTTT

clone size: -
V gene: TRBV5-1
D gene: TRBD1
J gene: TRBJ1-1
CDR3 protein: CASSLVVGTGVGTEAFF
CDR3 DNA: TGCGCCAGCAGCTTGGTAGTAGGTACAGGGGTGGGCACTGAAGCTTTCTTT

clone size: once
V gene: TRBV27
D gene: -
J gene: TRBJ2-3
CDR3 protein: CARARLGADTQYF
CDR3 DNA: TGTGCCAGAGCACGGCTAGGTGCAGATACGCAGTATTTT

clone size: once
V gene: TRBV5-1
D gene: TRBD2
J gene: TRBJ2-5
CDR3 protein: CASVASGSHQETQYF
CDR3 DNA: TGCGCCAGCGTGGCTAGCGGGAGTCACCAAGAGACCCAGTACTTC

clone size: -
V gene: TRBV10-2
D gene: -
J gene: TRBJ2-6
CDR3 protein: CASSTDSSGANVLTF
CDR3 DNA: TGCGCCAGCAGTACTGACAGCTCTGGGGCCAACGTCCTGACTTTC

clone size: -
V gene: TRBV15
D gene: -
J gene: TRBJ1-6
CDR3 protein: CATRNREGGSPLHF
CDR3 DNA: TGTGCCACCAGGAACAGGGAAGGAGGTTCACCCCTCCACTTT

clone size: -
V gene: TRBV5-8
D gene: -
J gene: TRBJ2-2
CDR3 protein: CASSLKGHRTGELFF
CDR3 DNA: TGTGCCAGCAGCTTAAAGGGGCATCGAACCGGGGAGCTGTTTTTT

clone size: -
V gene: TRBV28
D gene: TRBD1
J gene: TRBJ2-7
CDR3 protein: CASSTGQGILWEQYF
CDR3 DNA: TGTGCCAGCAGCACAGGACAGGGAATCCTCTGGGAGCAGTACTTC

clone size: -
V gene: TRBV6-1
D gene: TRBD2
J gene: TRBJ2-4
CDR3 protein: CASSDQGLAGNIQYF
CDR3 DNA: TGTGCCAGCAGTGACCAAGGACTAGCGGGAAACATTCAGTACTTC

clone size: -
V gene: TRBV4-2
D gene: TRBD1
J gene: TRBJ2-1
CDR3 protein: CASSQDRDRGEQFF
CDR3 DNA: TGTGCCAGCAGCCAAGACCGGGACAGGGGCGAGCAGTTCTTC

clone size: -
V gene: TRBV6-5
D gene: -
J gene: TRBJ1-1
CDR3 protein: CASGPHKNTEAFF
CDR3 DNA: TGTGCCAGCGGGCCCCACAAGAACACTGAAGCTTTCTTT

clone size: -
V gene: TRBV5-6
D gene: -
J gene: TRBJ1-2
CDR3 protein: CASSLEQGIVF
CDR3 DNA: TGTGCCAGCAGCTTGGAACAGGGAATTGTATTC

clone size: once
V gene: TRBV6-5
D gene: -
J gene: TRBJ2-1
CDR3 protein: CASSYSPGATEQFF
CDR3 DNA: TGTGCCAGCAGTTACTCACCAGGGGCGACTGAGCAGTTCTTC

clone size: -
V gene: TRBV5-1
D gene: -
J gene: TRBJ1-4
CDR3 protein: CASSFSWGRNEKLFF
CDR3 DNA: TGCGCCAGCAGCTTCTCTTGGGGGCGAAATGAAAAACTGTTTTTT